Presented here are 2 T cell receptor beta chains from one specimen sequenced in a study of post-analysis software for immune sequencing data. Their specific antigens are unknown. The authors incorporated unique molecular identifiers into the TCR beta cDNA libraries. Each CDR3 protein gets one entry after TCRdb re-called the PCR reads with MiXCR. The table has a few hundred thousand distinct CDR3 sequences, less than 40% seen once; the top ten hold around an eighth. Study-level points and caveats: Compared with controls, patients had more of about 5 TRBV segments, including TRBV5-6, TRBV5-1 and TRBV20-1.

Sample: blood. The receptors come from a girl aged 10 to 17 with multiple sclerosis.

The chain uses TRBV20-1 and TRBJ1-1; 7 positions agree with TRBD1. V trimming: 6 bases; J trimming: 4 bases; junction bases outside the gene matches: 2. This CDR3 region has 11 residues. From germline, CDR1 is DFQATT and CDR2 SNEGSKA (reference sequence). In DNA, the CDR3 is TGCAGTGCCGCAGGGGGCACTGAAGCTTTCTTT. Residues: CSAAGGTEAFF.

The V and J genes are TRBV3-1 and TRBJ2-1; 14 nucleotides agree with TRBD2. Per germline, CDR1 LGHDT and CDR2 YNNKEL (reference sequence). Trimming removed 6 bases from V and 0 bases from J; junction bases left unmatched: 7. This CDR3 comprises 18 residues. CDR3 sequence reads: CASRQGLAGDFSYNEQFF. The CDR3 region has the DNA TGTGCCAGCAGACAGGGACTAGCGGGGGATTTCTCCTACAATGAGCAGTTCTTC.